This T cell receptor (beta chain) was retrieved from a study of beta chain features in type 1 diabetes. This clone turned up a few times. What it binds is unknown. Germline V gives CDR1 SEHNR, CDR2 FQNEAQ (reference sequence). This CDR3 is 12 amino acids long. V lost 1 base and J lost 4, with 4 bases in between. Study-level results: The analysis here could not establish whether HLA type shapes TCRB rearrangement. Patients with type 1 diabetes carried fewer insertions and had more deletions at their VDJ junctions. TCRB CDR3s from Type 1 diabetes patients were moderately but significantly shorter in all four CD4+ subsets.

Reverse transcription of all isolated RNA meant that expressed TCRB transcripts were sequenced. The table came from immunoSEQ multiplex PCR; TCRdb's copy has only in-frame clones and leaves some out. The data show over 600,000 clones, around 12% seen once. The chain has TRBV7-9 and TRBJ1-1; D is unresolved. The sequence came from a man younger than 45 with type 1 diabetes. Specimen: naive CD4+ T cells from blood. This CDR3 reads CASSLETTEAFF. The CDR3 DNA follows: TGTGCCAGCAGCTTAGAGACCACTGAAGCTTTCTTT.